This T cell receptor beta chain was documented in a study of shared clonotypes between healthy human individuals. Looked up from germline, CDR1 is DFQATT and CDR2 is SNEGSKA (reference sequence). V was trimmed by 3 bases and J by 12 bases, leaving 8 bases between them. The CDR3 runs 10 residues. Per the original data handling: Sequence data from immunoSEQ were junction-only and lacked quality scores; consequently, filtering differed. Some clones are missing from TCRdb's copy, which holds only in-frame ones; the method was immunoSEQ multiplex PCR. That table gives V, J and clone size, and the DNA gave D and trimming. The sample holds millions of clones, 80% to 95% seen once.

The chain joins TRBV20-1 to TRBJ1-4, with TRBD1 as a possible D gene (6 bases). This clonotype was obtained from a man aged 18 to 30 in good health. Some clones in this sample may be carry-over from other donors' samples. Sequencing was carried out using naive CD4+ T cells from PBMCs. Sample subset: CD45RA+ positively selected. The CDR3 DNA reads TGCAGTGCTAGGAGGGGGGAACTGTTTTTT. Its protein product is CSARRGELFF.